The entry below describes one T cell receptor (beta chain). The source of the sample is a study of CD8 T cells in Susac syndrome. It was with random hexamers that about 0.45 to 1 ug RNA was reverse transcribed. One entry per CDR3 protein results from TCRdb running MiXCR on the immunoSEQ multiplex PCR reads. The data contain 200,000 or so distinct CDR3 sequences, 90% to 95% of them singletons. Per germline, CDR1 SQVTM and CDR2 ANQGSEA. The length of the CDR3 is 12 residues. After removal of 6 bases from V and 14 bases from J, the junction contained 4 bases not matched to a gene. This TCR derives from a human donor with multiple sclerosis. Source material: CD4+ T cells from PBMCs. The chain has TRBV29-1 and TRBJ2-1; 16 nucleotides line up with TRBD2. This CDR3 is CSVGTSGGVEFF. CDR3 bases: TGCAGCGTCGGGACTAGCGGGGGGGTTGAGTTCTTC.